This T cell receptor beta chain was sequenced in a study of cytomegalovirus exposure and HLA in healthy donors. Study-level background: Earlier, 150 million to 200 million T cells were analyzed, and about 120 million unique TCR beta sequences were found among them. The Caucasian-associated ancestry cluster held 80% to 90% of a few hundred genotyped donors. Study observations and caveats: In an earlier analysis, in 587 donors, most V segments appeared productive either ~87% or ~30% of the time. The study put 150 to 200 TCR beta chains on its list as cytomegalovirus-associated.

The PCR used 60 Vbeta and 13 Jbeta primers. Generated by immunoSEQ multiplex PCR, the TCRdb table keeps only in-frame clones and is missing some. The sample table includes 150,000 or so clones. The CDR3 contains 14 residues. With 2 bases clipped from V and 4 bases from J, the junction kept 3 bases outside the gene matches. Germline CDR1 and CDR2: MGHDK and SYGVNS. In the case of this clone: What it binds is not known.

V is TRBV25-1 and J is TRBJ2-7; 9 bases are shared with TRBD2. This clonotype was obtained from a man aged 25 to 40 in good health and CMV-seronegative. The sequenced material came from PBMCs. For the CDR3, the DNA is TGTGCCAGCAGTGAACCAGCGGGAGGTTACGAGCAGTACTTC. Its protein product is CASSEPAGGYEQYF.